The clone carrying this T cell receptor (beta chain) was counted between two and nine times. The CDR3 is 15 amino acids. CDR1 SGHTS and CDR2 YDEGEE come from the germline V gene. V was trimmed by 0 bases and J by 4 bases, leaving 11 bases between them. The protocol was immunoSEQ multiplex PCR, while the TCRdb copy is restricted to in-frame clones and leaves out a portion. Among 200,000 to 250,000 clones, 70% to 85% were seen once, and the ten largest hold 1.8%. Assignment of participants to cohorts was predicated upon participant-reported clinical history. The recovered donors of Cohort 3 showed two negative PCRs, clearance, or symptom resolution. This sample is drawn from a study of blood T cell repertoires in COVID-19.

The chain links TRBV5-8 to TRBJ1-5; the D gene is possibly TRBD1 (6 bases). What was sequenced was PBMCs or T cells enriched from blood (not recorded which). The TCR sequence derives from a man in his 60s who had recovered from COVID-19. CDR3 sequence: CASSLGRTVNQPQHF. In DNA, the CDR3 is TGTGCCAGCAGCTTGGGAAGGACAGTTAATCAGCCCCAGCATTTT.